This T cell receptor (beta chain) was found in a study of blood T cells in healthy people across ages. A second roughly 6 to 12 cycle PCR used barcoded and J-beta primers. TCRdb re-called the 5' RACE reads through MiXCR, storing one row per CDR3 protein. Among around 1.1 million distinct CDR3 sequences, 35% to 40% were seen once, and the ten largest hold roughly 14%. Trimming shortened V by 5 bases and J by 0 bases, and 16 bases separated the two germline ends. This CDR3 region has 16 residues. CDR1 and CDR2 from the germline V gene are SEHNR and FQNEAQ (reference sequence). This clonotype was recorded once.

What was sequenced was blood. The V gene is TRBV7-9, the J gene TRBJ1-1, with D unclear. This TCR derives from a man in his late teens or twenties in good health. CDR3 residues: CASSPGRNYMNTEAFF. DNA of the CDR3: TGTGCCAGCAGCCCAGGACGGAATTATATGAACACTGAAGCTTTCTTT.